Here is one TCR beta chain with its context. Antigen specificity is unknown. The CDR3 has 15 amino acids. Germline CDR1 is LNHDA and CDR2 is SQIVND (reference sequence). Trimming took 4 bases from V and 4 from J; bases not matched to a gene: 5. This record comes from a study of cytomegalovirus exposure and HLA in healthy donors. Study-wide results and caveats: In a later analysis, V- and J-gene trimming of beta chains associated with a DCLRE1C missense variant, replicated independently.

A multiplex PCR was run with 60 Vbeta primers and 13 Jbeta primers. Assay used: immunoSEQ multiplex PCR; TCRdb lists only in-frame clones, some missing. This sample yields 200,000 to 250,000 clones, of which more than 60% are seen a single time; roughly 1.9% belongs to the top ten. Healthy individuals who donated bone marrow served as the donors. The source is a woman aged 25-40 years in good health and CMV-seronegative. The rearrangement links TRBV19 to TRBJ1-5; 9 nucleotides agree with TRBD1. Sequenced material: PBMCs. In DNA form, the CDR3 reads TGTGCCAGTAGTACCACAGGGGGCGGGAATCAGCCCCAGCATTTT. As protein: CASSTTGGGNQPQHF.